This T cell receptor (beta chain) came from a study of vaccination and CD4 T cells after COVID-19. The treatment: approximately nine-day PBMC culture with coronavirus spike peptide pools or control peptides (ViraFEST assay). The germline V gene has CDR1 MDHEN and CDR2 SYDVKM. The CDR3 sequence is 11 residues long. V was cut by 6 bases and J by 7 bases, with 9 bases left in between. Sequencing of DNA taken from cultured CD4+ T cells relied on the Oncomine TCR Beta short-read assay. TCRdb recomputed calls from the PCR reads with MiXCR, one row per CDR3 protein. The sample includes 4,200 or so distinct CDR3 sequences, around 68% of them seen just once. About this clonotype itself: Antigen specificity is unknown.

The sequenced sample consisted of CD4+ T cells from blood, cultured in vitro. The chain has TRBV28 and TRBJ1-1; D is uncertain. The clonotype comes from a human donor who had recovered from COVID-19. CDR3 DNA: TGTGCCAGCAGCACTACCAATGAAGCTTTCTTT. Its protein product is CASSTTNEAFF.